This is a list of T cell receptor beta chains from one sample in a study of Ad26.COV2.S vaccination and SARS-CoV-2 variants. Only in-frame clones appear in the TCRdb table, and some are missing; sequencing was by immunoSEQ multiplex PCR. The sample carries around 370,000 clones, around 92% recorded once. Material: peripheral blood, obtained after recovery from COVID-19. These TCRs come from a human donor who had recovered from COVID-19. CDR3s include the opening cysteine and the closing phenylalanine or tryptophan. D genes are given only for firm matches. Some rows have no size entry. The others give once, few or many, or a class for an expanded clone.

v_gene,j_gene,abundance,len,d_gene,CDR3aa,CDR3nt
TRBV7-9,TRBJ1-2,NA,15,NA,CASSSGGEPRYGYTF,TGTGCCAGCAGCTCGGGGGGGGAACCCAGATATGGCTACACCTTC
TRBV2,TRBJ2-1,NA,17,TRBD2,CASSSGLAGGPYNEQFF,TGTGCCAGCAGTTCGGGACTAGCGGGGGGGCCCTACAATGAGCAGTTCTTC
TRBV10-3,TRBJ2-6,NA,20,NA,CAISEPELALPRSGANVLTF,TGTGCCATCAGTGAGCCCGAACTAGCTTTACCCCGCTCTGGGGCCAACGTCCTGACTTTC
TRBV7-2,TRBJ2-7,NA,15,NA,CASSLAPVPGYEQYF,TGTGCCAGCAGCTTAGCCCCCGTCCCCGGGTACGAGCAGTACTTC
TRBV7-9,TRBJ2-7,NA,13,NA,CASSLSDGYEQYF,TGTGCCAGCAGCTTATCCGACGGTTACGAGCAGTACTTC
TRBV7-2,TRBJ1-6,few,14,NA,CASSLGFLNSPLHF,TGTGCCAGCAGCTTGGGGTTCCTCAATTCACCCCTCCACTTT
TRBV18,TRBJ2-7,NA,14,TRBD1,CASSSTRQGYEQYF,TGTGCCAGCTCATCAACTCGACAGGGCTACGAGCAGTACTTC
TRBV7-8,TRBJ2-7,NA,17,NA,CASSLVARGGGSYEQYF,TGTGCCAGCAGCTTAGTCGCCCGCGGCGGAGGTTCCTACGAGCAGTACTTC
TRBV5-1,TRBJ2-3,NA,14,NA,CASSLEGGTDTQYF,TGCGCCAGCAGCTTGGAGGGGGGCACAGATACGCAGTATTTT
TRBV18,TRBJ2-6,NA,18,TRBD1,CASSYLDRASPGANVLTF,TGTGCCAGCTCATACCTGGACAGGGCTAGCCCTGGGGCCAACGTCCTGACTTTC
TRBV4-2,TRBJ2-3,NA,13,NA,CASSQAPTDTQYF,TGTGCCAGCAGCCAGGCGCCGACAGATACGCAGTATTTT
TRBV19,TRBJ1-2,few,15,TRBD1,CASSARQGGNYGYTF,TGTGCCAGTAGCGCCAGACAGGGCGGAAACTATGGCTACACCTTC
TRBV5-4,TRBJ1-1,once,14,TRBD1,CASSLPQGGGEAFF,TGTGCCAGCAGCTTACCACAGGGGGGAGGTGAAGCTTTCTTT
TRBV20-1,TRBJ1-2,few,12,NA,CSASKGDYGYTF,TGCAGTGCTAGTAAAGGGGACTATGGCTACACCTTC
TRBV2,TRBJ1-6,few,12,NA,CASSPYNSPLHF,TGTGCCAGCAGCCCCTATAATTCACCCCTCCACTTT
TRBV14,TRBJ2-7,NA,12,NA,CASSHPEGEQYF,TGTGCCAGCAGCCACCCCGAAGGGGAGCAGTACTTC
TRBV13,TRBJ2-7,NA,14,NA,CASSLRGDSYEQYF,TGTGCCAGCAGCTTAAGGGGGGACTCCTACGAGCAGTACTTC
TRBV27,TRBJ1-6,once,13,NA,CASSSGPNSPLHF,TGTGCCAGCAGTTCGGGGCCCAACTCACCCCTCCACTTT
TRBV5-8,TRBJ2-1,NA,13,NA,CASSVAGHNEQFF,TGTGCCAGCAGCGTGGCGGGGCACAATGAGCAGTTCTTC
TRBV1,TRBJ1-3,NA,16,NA,CTSSIRDANSKGTIYF,TGCACCAGCAGCATCCGGGACGCTAACTCTAAAGGCACCATATATTTT
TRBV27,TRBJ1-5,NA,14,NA,CATGGGGDHQPQHF,TGTGCCACGGGCGGGGGGGGAGATCATCAGCCCCAGCATTTT
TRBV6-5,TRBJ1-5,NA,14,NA,CASSPRGPDQPQHF,TGTGCCAGCAGTCCCCGGGGACCCGATCAGCCCCAGCATTTT
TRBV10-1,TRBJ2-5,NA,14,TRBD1,CASSPTGVGETQYF,TGCGCCAGCAGCCCGACAGGGGTGGGTGAGACCCAGTACTTC
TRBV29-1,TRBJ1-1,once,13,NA,CSVGDPRHTEAFF,TGCAGCGTTGGGGACCCAAGGCACACTGAAGCTTTCTTT
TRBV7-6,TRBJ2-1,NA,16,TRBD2,CASSGRLAERYNEQFF,TGTGCCAGCAGCGGAAGACTAGCGGAGAGGTACAATGAACAGTTCTTC